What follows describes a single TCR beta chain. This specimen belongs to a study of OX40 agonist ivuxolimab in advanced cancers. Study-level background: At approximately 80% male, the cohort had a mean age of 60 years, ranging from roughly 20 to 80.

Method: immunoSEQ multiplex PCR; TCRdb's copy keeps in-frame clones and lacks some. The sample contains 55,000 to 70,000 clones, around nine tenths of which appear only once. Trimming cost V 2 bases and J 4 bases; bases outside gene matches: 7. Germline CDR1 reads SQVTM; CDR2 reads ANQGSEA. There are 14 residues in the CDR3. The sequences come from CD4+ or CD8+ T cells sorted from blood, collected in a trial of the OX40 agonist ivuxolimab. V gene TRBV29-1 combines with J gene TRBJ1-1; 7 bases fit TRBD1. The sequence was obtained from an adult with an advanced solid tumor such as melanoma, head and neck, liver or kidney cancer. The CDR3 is CSVERPGGITEAFF. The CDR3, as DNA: TGCAGCGTTGAACGCCCAGGGGGTATCACTGAAGCTTTCTTT.